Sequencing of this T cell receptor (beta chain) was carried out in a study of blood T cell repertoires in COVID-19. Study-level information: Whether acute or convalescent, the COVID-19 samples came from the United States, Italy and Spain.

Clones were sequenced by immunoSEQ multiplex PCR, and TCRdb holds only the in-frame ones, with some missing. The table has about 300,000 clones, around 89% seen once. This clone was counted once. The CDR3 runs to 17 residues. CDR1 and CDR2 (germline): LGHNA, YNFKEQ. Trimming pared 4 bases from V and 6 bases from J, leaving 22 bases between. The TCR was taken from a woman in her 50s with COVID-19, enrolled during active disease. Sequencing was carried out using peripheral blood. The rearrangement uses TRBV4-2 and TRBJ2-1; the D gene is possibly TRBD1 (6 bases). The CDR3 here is CASSLTRDTPRGNEQFF. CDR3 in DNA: TGTGCCAGCAGCCTCACCCGGGACACCCCTCGAGGCAATGAGCAGTTCTTC.